This T cell receptor beta chain was observed in a study of control samples from healthy donors and cancer patients. Generated by immunoSEQ multiplex PCR, the TCRdb table keeps only in-frame clones and is missing some. In the table there are roughly 160,000 clones, just over 95% of which are singletons. The CDR3 consists of 15 residues. J was trimmed by 2 bases and V by 2 bases; bases with no gene match: 5. Germline V gene data show CDR1 as LNHDA and CDR2 as SQIVND (reference sequence). This receptor was taken from a woman in her 30s in good health. The sequenced sample consisted of blood. The chain combines TRBV19 with TRBJ1-2; 7 nucleotides match TRBD1. CDR3 sequence reads: CASSISRGQNYGYTF. CDR3 in DNA: TGTGCCAGTAGTATATCAAGGGGGCAGAACTATGGCTACACCTTC.